Shown below are 15 T cell receptor beta chains from a single sample sequenced in a study of CD8 T cells in ankylosing spondylitis. TCRdb reprocessed the 5' RACE reads with MiXCR, giving one entry per CDR3 protein. Of about 64,000 distinct CDR3 sequences listed, approximately 5.7% are singletons. Sequencing was performed on synovial fluid, either unsorted or a sorted T cell fraction (not recorded which). The receptors were sampled from a male donor with ankylosing spondylitis.

This clonotype was observed a single time. The V and J genes are TRBV2 and TRBJ2-1; D is unresolved. Trimming took off 4 bases at V and 13 bases at J, with 20 bases between the two ends. Germline V gene sequence: CDR1 SNHLY, CDR2 FYNNEI. The CDR3 is 14 residues long. The DNA of the CDR3 is TGTGCCAGCAGTGTAGGTTTCGTTGTGGGCGCACAGTTCTTC. This gives the protein CASSVGFVVGAQFF.

There are a few counts of this clonotype. The gene calls are TRBV10-3 and TRBJ2-3; 11 bases are shared with TRBD1. The germline gives CDR1 ENHRY, CDR2 SYGVKD. The CDR3 runs 14 residues. V dropped 4 bases and J dropped 3; count of bases not matched to a gene: 0. The CDR3 DNA follows: TGTGCCATCAGTGGGGACAGGGGGACAGATACGCAGTATTTT. Protein: CAISGDRGTDTQYF.

This clonotype has ten or more counts. V usage is TRBV4-1 and J usage is TRBJ2-3, with TRBD1 matching 7 bases. The CDR3 contains 15 residues. Germline V gives CDR1 MGHRA, CDR2 YSYEKL. The V and J ends lost 4 bases and 4 bases, in that order; junction bases with no gene match: 8. The CDR3 region is CASSRRQGESDTQYF. The CDR3 DNA is TGCGCCAGCAGCCGACGACAGGGTGAATCAGATACGCAGTATTTT.

This clonotype was detected ten times or more. This chain uses TRBV3-1 with TRBJ2-7; D unclear. The CDR3 loop spans 13 amino acids. The germline V and J ends were trimmed by 0 bases and 5 bases, with 8 bases remaining between them. Per the germline V gene, CDR1 is LGHDT and CDR2 is YNNKEL (reference sequence). The CDR3 region has the DNA TGTGCCAGCAGCCAAGACTTAGGCCACGAGCAGTACTTC. It translates to CASSQDLGHEQYF.

The V and J genes are TRBV11-3 and TRBJ2-3; D is ambiguous. The CDR3 has 11 residues. Germline V gene lookup returns CDR1 SGHNT and CDR2 YENEEA. Deletions cut 7 bases from V and 7 bases from J, with 9 bases between. CDR3 protein: CASTGVNTQYF. The DNA for the CDR3 is TGTGCCAGCACGGGCGTAAATACGCAGTATTTT.

V is TRBV27 and J is TRBJ2-1; TRBD2 agrees at 8 bases. The V gene end was trimmed by 7 bases and the J gene end by 1 base; junction bases not matched to a gene: 6. Looked up from germline, CDR1 is MNHEY and CDR2 is SMNVEV (reference sequence). The CDR3 is made up of 15 amino acids. CDR3 nucleotides: TGTGCCAGCACCCCCAGCGGGAGATCCTACAATGAGCAGTTCTTC. Its protein is CASTPSGRSYNEQFF.

The rearrangement links TRBV20-1 to TRBJ2-5; 9 bases are shared with TRBD2. The ends lost 3 bases at V and 3 bases at J; junction bases unmatched: 11. There are 16 residues in the CDR3. From germline, CDR1 is DFQATT and CDR2 SNEGSKA (reference sequence). This CDR3 reads CSASPSAIAGEETQYF. In DNA, the CDR3 is TGCAGTGCTAGTCCTTCGGCAATAGCGGGAGAAGAGACCCAGTACTTC.

In its sample, this clonotype was seen many times. The rearrangement links TRBV7-2 to TRBJ2-1; 8 nucleotides match TRBD2. Trimming cost V 1 base and J 3 bases; bases outside gene matches: 5. This CDR3 spans 16 amino acids. CDR1 is SGHTA, CDR2 FQGNSA, per germline. The DNA for the CDR3 is TGTGCCAGCAGCTTAGTGGCTAGCGGGTACTACAATGAGCAGTTCTTC. The encoded protein is CASSLVASGYYNEQFF.

In its sample, this clonotype was seen many times. CDR3 amino acids: CASHPRGAGSRQPQHF. DNA for the CDR3: TGTGCCAGCCATCCTAGGGGGGCCGGGTCCAGGCAGCCCCAGCATTTT. J is TRBJ1-5 and V is TRBV27; D perhaps matches TRBD1 (6 bases). Germline loops: CDR1 MNHEY, CDR2 SMNVEV (reference sequence). This CDR3 has 16 amino acids. Trimming stripped 8 bases from V and 7 bases from J, with 24 bases between.

There are many counts of this clonotype. The rearrangement joins TRBV7-8 to TRBJ2-7; D not resolved. CDR3 length: 14 amino acids. V was cut by 1 base and J by 3 bases, with 10 bases left in between. Germline V gene lookup returns CDR1 SGHVS and CDR2 FQNEAQ. The CDR3 region is CASSLVRRSYEQYF. The DNA of the CDR3 is TGTGCCAGCAGCTTAGTCCGACGGAGCTACGAGCAGTACTTC.

This clonotype was seen a few times. This chain connects TRBV11-3 to TRBJ2-1; D unresolved. Germline V gives CDR1 SGHNT, CDR2 YENEEA. Between the trimmed V and J ends, which lost 3 bases and 4 bases, there was a span of 7 bases. The CDR3 consists of 13 residues. CDR3 sequence: CASSFDEYNEQFF. CDR3 DNA sequence: TGTGCCAGCAGCTTCGACGAGTACAATGAGCAGTTCTTC.

This clonotype was seen repeatedly, ten times or more. The V and J genes are TRBV20-1 and TRBJ2-5, with D perhaps assigned TRBD1 or TRBD2 (5 bases each). CDR1 is DFQATT, CDR2 SNEGSKA, per germline (reference sequence). Trimming removed 3 bases at V and 0 bases at J, with 14 bases between. This CDR3 region has 15 residues. CDR3 loop: CSASDSGTYQETQYF. DNA of the CDR3: TGCAGTGCTAGTGACTCGGGGACGTACCAAGAGACCCAGTACTTC.

V gene TRBV5-8 combines with J gene TRBJ2-3, with D uncertain. The CDR3 has 14 residues. V was clipped by 9 bases and J by 1 base, with 15 bases between them. Germline values: CDR1 SGHTS, CDR2 YDEGEE. CDR3 sequence: CAIRPKDGTDTQYF. The CDR3 DNA reads TGTGCCATCAGACCCAAGGACGGCACAGATACGCAGTATTTT.

This clonotype came up many times. The genes are TRBV20-1 and TRBJ2-7; D is unclear. Deletions cut 0 bases from V and 3 bases from J, with 6 bases between. Per germline, CDR1 DFQATT and CDR2 SNEGSKA (reference sequence). This CDR3 has 12 residues. CDR3 region: CSAREWGYEQYF. The CDR3 bases are TGCAGTGCTAGAGAGTGGGGCTACGAGCAGTACTTC.

This clonotype was observed at least ten times. The chain joins TRBV9 to TRBJ2-2; 7 bases are shared with TRBD2. Germline CDR1 is SGDLS and CDR2 is YYNGEE. With 0 bases clipped from V and 2 bases from J, the junction kept 10 bases outside the gene matches. This CDR3 is built from 18 residues. The CDR3 coding sequence is TGTGCCAGCAGCGTAGGCCCTCTAGCGGAGAGAAACACCGGGGAGCTGTTTTTT. Translated, it gives CASSVGPLAERNTGELFF.